This TCR beta chain was documented in a study of blood T cell repertoires in COVID-19. Study-wide context: Sources were T cells, B-cell-depleted T cells, or PBMCs; the material itself was cDNA or gDNA.

Germline V gene lookup returns CDR1 GTSNPN and CDR2 SVGIG (reference sequence). Unmatched junction bases numbered 3, after V lost 0 bases and J lost 2 bases. The CDR3 is 15 amino acids. This clone was detected once. Assignment of participants to cohorts was predicated upon participant-reported clinical history. Clones were read by immunoSEQ multiplex PCR, and TCRdb kept only the in-frame ones, dropping some. The data show fewer than 200,000 clones, about 78% seen once. The receptor's source is a woman in her forties or fifties who had recovered from COVID-19. The material sequenced was PBMCs or T cells enriched from blood (not recorded which). The chain has TRBV30 and TRBJ2-4; 8 nucleotides line up with TRBD2. CDR3 bases: TGTGCCTGGAGTGTACGGGGGGGGACCAAAAACATTCAGTACTTC. Translating it yields CAWSVRGGTKNIQYF.